Listed here is a single TCR beta chain. The antigen is undetermined. Trimming took 6 bases from V and 4 from J, leaving 3 bases between them. CDR3 length equals 11 residues. Germline assignment: CDR1 SNHLY and CDR2 FYNNEI. RNA was isolated and reverse transcribed to cDNA, the sequencing template. Clones were sequenced by immunoSEQ multiplex PCR, and TCRdb holds only the in-frame ones, with some missing. The repertoire holds 150,000 to 200,000 clones, 58% seen once, with around 15% in the top ten. The sample's treatment: oral pan-JAK inhibitor, 5-10 mg twice daily. This record comes from a study of CD8+ T cells in alopecia areata. Study-level findings and limits: Having just one nonresponder leaves the connection between baseline CD8+ expansion and response unresolved. Throughout tofacitinib, many expanded lesional clones continued to persist in scalp and blood.

The rearrangement joins TRBV2 to TRBJ1-4; D remains ambiguous. The source is a human donor with alopecia areata. Sequencing used CD4+ T cells sorted from blood, obtained at approximately week 56, from a patient treated with tofacitinib. The CDR3 loop reads CASSLNEKLFF. CDR3 bases: TGTGCCAGCAGCCTTAATGAAAAACTGTTTTTT.